These 13 T cell receptor beta chains were all obtained from the same sample, sequenced in a study of cytomegalovirus exposure and HLA in healthy donors. In the PCR, 60 Vbeta and 13 Jbeta primers were used. Method: immunoSEQ multiplex PCR; TCRdb's copy keeps in-frame clones and lacks some. This specimen shows under 200,000 clones; the ten leading clones hold 0.79%. Source material: PBMCs. The receptors derive from a woman aged 18-29 years in good health and CMV-seropositive.

This chain joins TRBV6-6 and TRBJ2-1, with 11 bases identical to TRBD2. The ends lost 4 bases at V and 10 bases at J; junction bases unmatched: 6. CDR1 MNHNY and CDR2 SVGAGI come from the germline V gene (reference sequence). This CDR3 region has 14 residues. CDR3 DNA sequence: TGTGCCAGCAGTTTTGGGACTAGCGGTCGGGAGCAGTTCTTC. Its protein is CASSFGTSGREQFF.

The J gene is TRBJ2-4, the V gene TRBV2; 10 nucleotides align to TRBD2. Germline-derived CDR1 and CDR2 are SNHLY and FYNNEI. V dropped 5 bases and J dropped 9; count of bases not matched to a gene: 4. The CDR3 is 13 amino acids. CDR3 residues: CASSPRTSGIQYF. The CDR3 DNA follows: TGTGCCAGCAGTCCCCGGACTAGCGGCATTCAGTACTTC. Drawing the rest from reference TRBV2 and TRBJ2-4, the complete variable domain is EPEVTQTPSHQVTQMGQEVILRCVPISNHLYFYWYRQILGQKVEFLVSFYNNEISEKSEIFDDQFSVERPDGSNFTLKIRSTKLEDSAMYFCASSPRTSGIQYFGAGTRLSVL.

V usage is TRBV6-4 and J usage is TRBJ1-2; maybe TRBD1 (5 bases). The CDR3 length is 13 residues. CDR1 is MRHNA and CDR2 is SNTAGT in the germline V gene. Between the trimmed V and J ends, which lost 6 bases and 7 bases, there was a span of 15 bases. The CDR3 DNA follows: TGTGCCAGCAGGGACAAATCAGGTTCTGGCTACACCTTC. Protein sequence: CASRDKSGSGYTF.

V usage is TRBV15 and J usage is TRBJ1-1; unclear D gene. Germline V CDR1 and CDR2: LNHNV, YYDKDF (reference sequence). The V and J ends lost 0 bases and 4 bases respectively, with 21 bases between them. The CDR3 is 18 residues long. The CDR3 loop is CATSRDGQALWLGTEAFF. DNA of the CDR3: TGTGCCACCAGCAGAGATGGGCAGGCGTTATGGCTTGGCACTGAAGCTTTCTTT.

The chain recombines TRBV5-1 with TRBJ1-2; no clear D gene. Germline CDR1 and CDR2: SGHRS and YFSETQ. There are 12 residues in the CDR3. Trimming pared 2 bases from V and 5 bases from J, leaving 7 bases between. CDR3 DNA: TGCGCCAGCAGCTTCGATCGGTATGGCTACACCTTC. Its protein is CASSFDRYGYTF.

V usage is TRBV29-1 and J usage is TRBJ2-7, with TRBD1 matching 7 bases. Unmatched junction bases numbered 5, after V lost 2 bases and J lost 4 bases. The CDR3 consists of 13 residues. Per germline, CDR1 SQVTM and CDR2 ANQGSEA. In DNA, the CDR3 is TGCAGCGTTGAACTCGACAGGGATTACGAGCAGTACTTC. Translated: CSVELDRDYEQYF.

V and J are TRBV10-3 and TRBJ1-4, with D perhaps matching TRBD1 (6 bases). This CDR3 is 16 amino acids long. Trimming took 3 bases from V and 7 from J, leaving 18 bases between them. Germline loops: CDR1 ENHRY, CDR2 SYGVKD. The CDR3, as DNA: TGTGCCATCAGTGACCCAGAAGGGGGGGCGTTTGAAAAACTGTTTTTT. Protein product: CAISDPEGGAFEKLFF.

V is TRBV10-3 and J is TRBJ1-4; 9 nucleotides match TRBD1. Germline V gives CDR1 ENHRY, CDR2 SYGVKD. The CDR3 has 14 residues. J lost 7 bases, V lost 6 bases, and 6 bases had no gene match. CDR3 protein: CAISQDRGAEKLFF. Written as DNA, the CDR3 is TGTGCCATCAGCCAGGACAGGGGCGCTGAAAAACTGTTTTTT.

The V gene is TRBV6-5, the J gene TRBJ2-7; 7 nucleotides agree with TRBD1. The CDR3 covers 16 residues. V shed 0 bases, J shed 0 bases, and the junction held 5 bases outside the gene matches. CDR1 and CDR2 from the germline V gene are MNHEY and SVGAGI. The CDR3: CASSYSAGQVSYEQYF. The CDR3 bases are TGTGCCAGCAGTTACTCGGCCGGACAGGTCTCCTACGAGCAGTACTTC.

The gene calls are TRBV6-1 and TRBJ1-4; 10 bases map to TRBD1. This CDR3 contains 16 residues. With 4 bases clipped from V and 7 bases from J, the junction kept 9 bases outside the gene matches. Germline assignment: CDR1 MNHNS and CDR2 SASEGT. CDR3 in DNA: TGTGCCAGCAGTGTCGCCCAGGGACAGGGGCCTGAAAAACTGTTTTTT. It codes for CASSVAQGQGPEKLFF.

V is TRBV4-1 and J is TRBJ2-1, with D hard to call. CDR3 length: 13 residues. CDR1 is MGHRA, CDR2 YSYEKL, per germline. V lost 2 bases to trimming and J lost 7 bases, with 9 bases between them. CDR3: CASSQLRLNEQFF. The CDR3 bases are TGCGCCAGCAGCCAATTGCGACTGAATGAGCAGTTCTTC.

The rearrangement joins TRBV28 to TRBJ1-5; 7 positions agree with TRBD1. Losses at the gene ends were 5 bases for V and 5 bases for J; bases not matched to a gene: 9. Germline lookup yields CDR1 MDHEN and CDR2 SYDVKM. The CDR3 length is 15 residues. CDR3 sequence (DNA): TGTGCCAGCAGTGGGAATGACAGGGACCATCAGCCCCAGCATTTT. This encodes CASSGNDRDHQPQHF.

V gene TRBV5-1 combines with J gene TRBJ2-5, with 14 positions matching TRBD2. V lost 4 bases, J lost 4 bases, and 6 bases stayed unmatched. The V gene's germline CDR1 is SGHRS and CDR2 YFSETQ. The CDR3 extends over 16 amino acids. The DNA for the CDR3 is TGCGCCAGCAGCACGGGACTAGCGGGAGTAGGAGAGACCCAGTACTTC. The encoded protein is CASSTGLAGVGETQYF.